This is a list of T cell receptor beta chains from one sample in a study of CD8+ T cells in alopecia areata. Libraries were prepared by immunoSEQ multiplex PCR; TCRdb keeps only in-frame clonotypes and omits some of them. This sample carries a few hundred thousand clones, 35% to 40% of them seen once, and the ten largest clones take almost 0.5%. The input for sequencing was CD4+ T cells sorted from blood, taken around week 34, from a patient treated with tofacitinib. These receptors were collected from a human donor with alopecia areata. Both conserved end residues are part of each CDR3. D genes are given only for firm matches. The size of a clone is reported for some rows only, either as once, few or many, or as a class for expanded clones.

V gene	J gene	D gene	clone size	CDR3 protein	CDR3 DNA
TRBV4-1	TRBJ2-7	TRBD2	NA	CASSQKAAGDKYEQYF	TGCGCCAGCAGCCAGAAGGCGGCGGGAGACAAGTACGAGCAGTACTTC
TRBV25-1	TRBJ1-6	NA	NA	CASRETNSPLHF	TGTGCCAGCAGAGAGACTAATTCACCCCTCCACTTT
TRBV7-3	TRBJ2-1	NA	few	CASSLGWYEQFF	TGTGCCAGCAGCCTTGGATGGTATGAGCAGTTCTTC
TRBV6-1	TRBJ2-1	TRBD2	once	CASSQGTSGSLPHNEQFF	TGTGCCAGCAGTCAAGGGACTAGCGGGAGTCTGCCGCACAATGAGCAGTTCTTC
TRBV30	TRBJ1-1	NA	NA	CAWSRTNTEAFF	TGTGCCTGGAGCCGTACGAACACTGAAGCTTTCTTT
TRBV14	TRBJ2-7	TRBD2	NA	CASSPGAGTFLWQGQYF	TGTGCCAGCAGCCCGGGAGCGGGAACCTTTCTCTGGCAGGGGCAGTACTTC
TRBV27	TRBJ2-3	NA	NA	CASSQANTGTQYF	TGTGCCAGCAGTCAAGCTAACACAGGGACGCAGTATTTT
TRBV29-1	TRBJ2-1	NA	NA	CSVQGNEQFF	TGCAGCGTGCAGGGGAATGAGCAGTTCTTC
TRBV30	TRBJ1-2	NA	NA	CAWTDRYGYTF	TGTGCCTGGACAGACCGCTATGGCTACACCTTC
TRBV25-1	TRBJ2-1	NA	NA	CASSGLFNEQFF	TGTGCCAGCAGTGGGCTGTTCAATGAGCAGTTCTTC
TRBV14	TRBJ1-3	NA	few	CASSRNLRGNSGNTIYF	TGTGCCAGCAGCCGCAACCTCCGGGGGAACTCTGGAAACACCATATATTTT
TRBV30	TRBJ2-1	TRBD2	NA	CAWSTRGLAGGTQFF	TGTGCCTGGAGTACCCGGGGACTAGCGGGAGGAACGCAGTTCTTC
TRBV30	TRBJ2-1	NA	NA	CAWGPKIVGEQFF	TGTGCCTGGGGTCCCAAAATCGTAGGTGAGCAGTTCTTC
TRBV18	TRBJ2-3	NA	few	CASSLGGSTDTQYF	TGTGCCAGCTCACTTGGAGGGAGCACAGATACGCAGTATTTT
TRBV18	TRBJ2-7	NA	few	CASSPPSGTVAYEQYF	TGTGCCAGCTCACCACCGTCGGGGACCGTCGCCTACGAGCAGTACTTC
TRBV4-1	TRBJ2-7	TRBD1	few	CASSRATGGAEQYF	TGCGCCAGCAGCCGCGCGACAGGGGGCGCCGAGCAGTACTTC
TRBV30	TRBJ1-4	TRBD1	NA	CAWSPAMTGTNEKLFF	TGTGCCTGGAGTCCCGCGATGACAGGGACTAATGAAAAACTGTTTTTT
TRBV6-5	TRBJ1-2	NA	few	CASTSGGNYGYTF	TGTGCCAGCACCTCGGGGGGGAACTATGGCTACACCTTC
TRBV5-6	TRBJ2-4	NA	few	CASSVRVRLAKNIQYF	TGTGCCAGCAGCGTCCGGGTCAGGTTAGCCAAAAACATTCAGTACTTC
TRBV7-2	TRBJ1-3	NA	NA	CASSLEGYRSGNTIYF	TGTGCCAGCAGCTTAGAGGGGTACAGGTCTGGAAACACCATATATTTT
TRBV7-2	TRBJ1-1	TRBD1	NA	CASSTYRGNTEAFF	TGTGCCAGCAGCACCTACAGGGGAAACACTGAAGCTTTCTTT
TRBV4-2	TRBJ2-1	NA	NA	CASSQDRGRNEQFF	TGTGCCAGCAGCCAAGATCGAGGCCGGAATGAGCAGTTCTTC
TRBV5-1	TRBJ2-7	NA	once	CASSFLDGTYEQYF	TGCGCCAGCAGCTTCCTGGACGGGACCTACGAGCAGTACTTC
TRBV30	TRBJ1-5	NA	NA	CAWSAGTRNQPQHF	TGCGCCTGGAGTGCAGGTACGCGCAATCAGCCCCAGCATTTT
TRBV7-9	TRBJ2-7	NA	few	CASSWDEVRSYEQYF	TGTGCCAGCAGCTGGGACGAAGTTCGCTCCTACGAGCAGTACTTC
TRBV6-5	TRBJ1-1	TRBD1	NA	CASSSYQTGRTEAFF	TGTGCCAGCAGTTCCTACCAGACAGGGAGGACTGAAGCTTTCTTT
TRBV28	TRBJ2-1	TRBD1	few	CASSSMDGRRGLSLAEQFF	TGTGCCAGCAGTTCCATGGACGGACGCAGGGGGTTATCCTTAGCTGAGCAGTTCTTC
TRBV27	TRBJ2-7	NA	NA	CASSLQGVDPYEQYF	TGTGCCAGCAGTCTCCAGGGTGTCGATCCCTACGAGCAGTACTTC
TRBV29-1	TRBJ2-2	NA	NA	CSVGDTGELFF	TGCAGCGTTGGAGACACCGGGGAGCTGTTTTTT
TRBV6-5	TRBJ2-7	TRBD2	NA	CASRRTRGEQYF	TGTGCCAGCAGGCGGACTAGGGGTGAGCAGTACTTC
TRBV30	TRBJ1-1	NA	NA	CAWGPDAIEAFF	TGTGCCTGGGGACCAGACGCCATTGAAGCTTTCTTT
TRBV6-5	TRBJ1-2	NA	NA	CASSYGGGYTF	TGTGCCAGCAGTTACGGAGGGGGCTACACCTTC
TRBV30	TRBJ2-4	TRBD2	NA	CAWSRTSGNSIQYF	TGTGCCTGGAGTCGTACTAGCGGGAATAGCATTCAGTACTTC
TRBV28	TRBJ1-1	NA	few	CASRRGHMNTEAFF	TGTGCCAGCAGGCGGGGTCACATGAACACTGAAGCTTTCTTT
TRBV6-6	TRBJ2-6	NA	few	CATESDSNVLTF	TGTGCCACCGAGTCGGATTCCAACGTCCTGACTTTC
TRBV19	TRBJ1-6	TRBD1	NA	CASSIVGTGDNSPLHF	TGTGCCAGTAGTATAGTGGGGACAGGGGACAATTCACCCCTCCACTTT
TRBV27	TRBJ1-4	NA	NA	CASSRNSATNEKLFF	TGTGCCAGCAGCCGGAACAGTGCAACTAATGAAAAACTGTTTTTT
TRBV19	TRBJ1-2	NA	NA	CASSLGHGNYGYTF	TGTGCCAGTAGCTTAGGACATGGAAACTATGGCTACACCTTC
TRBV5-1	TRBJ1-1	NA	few	CASSLEGPGKKAFF	TGCGCCAGCAGCTTGGAAGGGCCAGGGAAGAAGGCTTTCTTT
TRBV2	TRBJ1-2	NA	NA	CASSGGGGYGYTF	TGTGCCAGCAGTGGGGGCGGGGGCTATGGCTACACCTTC
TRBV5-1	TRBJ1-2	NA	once	CASSSTDRAGYGYTF	TGCGCCAGCAGCTCAACTGACAGAGCGGGCTATGGCTACACCTTC
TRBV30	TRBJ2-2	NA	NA	CAWSVPPNTGELFF	TGTGCCTGGAGTGTCCCCCCGAACACCGGGGAGCTGTTTTTT
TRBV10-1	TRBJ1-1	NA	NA	CASSFSMNTEAFF	TGCGCCAGCAGCTTCTCCATGAACACTGAAGCTTTCTTT
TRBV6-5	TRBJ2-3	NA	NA	CASSYSFTTIDTQYF	TGTGCCAGCAGTTACTCGTTCACTACTATAGATACGCAGTATTTT
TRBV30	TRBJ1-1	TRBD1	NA	CAWDQTGGAFF	TGTGCCTGGGACCAGACAGGGGGAGCTTTCTTT
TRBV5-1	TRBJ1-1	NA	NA	CASTKVGEGAFF	TGCGCCAGCACCAAGGTTGGGGAAGGTGCTTTCTTT
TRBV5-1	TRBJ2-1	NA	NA	CASSLGTQTYNEQFF	TGCGCCAGCAGCTTAGGGACCCAAACCTACAATGAGCAGTTCTTC
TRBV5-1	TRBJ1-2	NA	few	CASSQSLVENGYTF	TGCGCCAGCAGTCAATCGTTAGTTGAGAATGGCTACACCTTC
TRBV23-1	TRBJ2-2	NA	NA	CASSQFETQGNTGELFF	TGCGCCAGCAGTCAATTTGAGACCCAGGGCAACACCGGGGAGCTGTTTTTT
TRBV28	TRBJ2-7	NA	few	CASSGRIDEQYF	TGTGCCAGCAGTGGCCGCATCGACGAGCAGTACTTC
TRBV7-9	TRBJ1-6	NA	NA	CATRGQTPNSPLHF	TGTGCCACCAGAGGACAGACCCCTAATTCACCCCTCCACTTT
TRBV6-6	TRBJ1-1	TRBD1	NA	CASSYPTGQLGTEAFF	TGTGCCAGCAGTTACCCTACGGGACAGCTTGGCACTGAAGCTTTCTTT